The sequence of this T cell receptor beta chain was determined in a study of CD8 T cells in Susac syndrome. Sequencing of TCR beta covered CD8+ and CD4+ T cells obtained from blood. Negative isolation yielded CD8+ and CD4+ T cells; FACS enriched TEMRA cells. Trimming left V 6 bases short and J 3 bases short, with 9 bases between. The length of the CDR3 is 13 residues. When the RNA was reverse transcribed, random hexamers were used with an input of about 0.5 to 1 ug. The immunoSEQ assay covered 54 Vbeta and 13 Jbeta segments for CDR3. TCRdb called the immunoSEQ multiplex PCR reads again in MiXCR, with one record for every CDR3 protein. The top ten clones hold approximately 0.12% of a sample with approximately 120,000 distinct CDR3 sequences, about nine tenths of them seen once.

The chain has TRBV12-3 or TRBV12-4 and TRBJ1-3, with D possibly being TRBD1 (5 bases). This TCR was sampled from a human donor in good health. Source material: CD8+ T cells from PBMCs. The CDR3 loop reads CASRPTVGNTIYF. CDR3 DNA sequence: TGTGCCAGCAGGCCGACAGTTGGAAACACCATATATTTT.